This entry lists 14 T cell receptor beta chains sequenced from one sample in a study of Tregs in tolerant kidney transplant recipients. The repertoire was sequenced with immunoSEQ multiplex PCR; TCRdb's copy has only in-frame clones and lacks some. The table records some 66,000 clones, just under 95% of them present only once. The sequencing here drew on CD8+ T cells from blood, taken before the transplant. Receptors originate from a human donor who received a combined kidney and bone marrow transplant.

Notes on this clone: Other DNA sequences within the sample encode an identical CDR3. The CDR3 spells CASSLDHLAGSPSSYNEQFF. CDR3 DNA: TGTGCCAGCAGCTTAGATCACCTAGCGGGTTCCCCTAGCTCCTACAATGAGCAGTTCTTC. The chain recombines TRBV11-3 with TRBJ2-1, with 8 bases matching TRBD2. Germline-derived CDR1 and CDR2 are SGHNT and YENEEA. Unmatched junction bases numbered 13, after V lost 0 bases and J lost 0 bases. The CDR3 totals 20 residues.

The V call is TRBV15, the J call TRBJ1-1; D unresolved. The CDR3 spans 14 residues. Trimming cost V 1 base and J 5 bases, with 11 bases left between them. The germline V gene encodes CDR1 LNHNV and CDR2 YYDKDF (reference sequence). The CDR3 DNA sequence: TGTGCCACCAGCAGAGCGGAGGGTCGAACTGAAGCTTTCTTT. It encodes CATSRAEGRTEAFF.

The genes are TRBV27 and TRBJ2-7; TRBD1 is a possible D gene (5 bases). The length of the CDR3 is 16 residues. Germline CDR1 is MNHEY and CDR2 is SMNVEV (reference sequence). The germline V and J ends were trimmed by 3 bases and 3 bases, with 18 bases remaining between them. CDR3 nucleotide sequence: TGTGCCAGCAGTTTCTCTAGGGGCCCAAAACTCTACGAGCAGTACTTC. Its protein is CASSFSRGPKLYEQYF.

The chain has TRBV28 and TRBJ2-1, with D perhaps matching TRBD2 (5 bases). The CDR3 is 12 amino acids. Germline assignment: CDR1 MDHEN and CDR2 SYDVKM. V was cut by 8 bases and J by 3 bases, with 8 bases left in between. The CDR3 DNA reads TGTGCCAGCGCGGAGGACTACAATGAGCAGTTCTTC. Translating it yields CASAEDYNEQFF.

The V gene is TRBV4-2, the J gene TRBJ1-4; D gene ambiguous. The CDR3 contains 17 residues. Trimming left V 0 bases short and J 7 bases short, with 18 bases between. Germline assignment: CDR1 LGHNA and CDR2 YNFKEQ. As DNA, the CDR3 is TGTGCCAGCAGCCAAGATTTAACTGGATTATGGAGTGAAAAACTGTTTTTT. This sequence encodes CASSQDLTGLWSEKLFF.

J is TRBJ1-2 and V is TRBV9; D is undetermined. Trimming shortened V by 4 bases and J by 4 bases, and 8 bases separated the two germline ends. The CDR3 sequence is 12 residues long. Germline V gene sequence: CDR1 SGDLS, CDR2 YYNGEE. In DNA form, the CDR3 reads TGTGCCAGCAGCTTCAACAGCTATGGCTACACCTTC. This translates into CASSFNSYGYTF.

The V and J genes are TRBV4-1 and TRBJ1-1; perhaps TRBD1 as D (6 bases). There are 14 residues in the CDR3. The germline gives CDR1 MGHRA, CDR2 YSYEKL. V was clipped by 4 bases and J by 1 base, with 10 bases between them. The CDR3: CASSLGQENTEAFF. Here the CDR3 DNA reads TGCGCCAGCAGCCTGGGACAAGAGAACACTGAAGCTTTCTTT.

The rearrangement uses TRBV4-2 and TRBJ2-1, with TRBD2 matching 12 bases. CDR3 length: 16 residues. The ends lost 1 base at V and 8 bases at J; junction bases unmatched: 6. Germline V lookup: CDR1 LGHNA, CDR2 YNFKEQ. The CDR3 spells CASSQGASGRVDEQFF. In nucleotides, the CDR3 is TGTGCCAGCAGCCAAGGGGCTAGCGGGAGGGTCGATGAGCAGTTCTTC.

V gene TRBV14 combines with J gene TRBJ2-1; D is ambiguous. The CDR3 is 17 amino acids. The V gene's germline CDR1 is SGHDN and CDR2 FVKESK. The V end was cut by 2 bases, the J end by 5 bases, with 19 bases between. CDR3: CASSQTTLTYSNNEQFF. CDR3 in DNA: TGTGCCAGCAGCCAAACAACATTGACATATTCCAACAATGAGCAGTTCTTC.

The rearrangement links TRBV12-5 to TRBJ2-2, with 7 bases matching TRBD2. The CDR3 spans 15 residues. Per the germline V gene, CDR1 is LGHNT and CDR2 is FRNRAP. Trimming cost V 3 bases and J 0 bases; bases outside gene matches: 1. CDR3 amino acids: CASGFLAANTGELFF. The CDR3 DNA follows: TGTGCTAGTGGTTTTCTAGCGGCGAACACCGGGGAGCTGTTTTTT. Full variable domain (rest looked up from reference TRBV12-5 and TRBJ2-2): DARVTQTPRHKVTEMGQEVTMRCQPILGHNTVFWYRQTMMQGLELLAYFRNRAPLDDSGMPKDRFSAEMPDATLATLKIQPSEPRDSAVYFCASGFLAANTGELFFGEGSRLTVL.

The chain is built from TRBV7-2 and TRBJ1-4; 10 bases agree with TRBD1. The CDR3 consists of 17 residues. The germline V gene has CDR1 SGHTA and CDR2 FQGNSA. Trimming removed 5 bases from V and 0 bases from J; junction bases left unmatched: 6. CDR3: CASSPGQGWATNEKLFF. The CDR3 DNA reads TGTGCCAGCAGCCCGGGACAGGGGTGGGCAACTAATGAAAAACTGTTTTTT. Looking up the rest from reference TRBV7-2 and TRBJ1-4 gives the full variable domain: GAGVSQSPSNKVTEKGKDVELRCDPISGHTALYWYRQSLGQGLEFLIYFQGNSAPDKSGLPSDRFSAERTGGSVSTLTIQRTQQEDSAVYLCASSPGQGWATNEKLFFGSGTQLSVL.

The V gene is TRBV19, the J gene TRBJ2-1; 7 bases align to TRBD2. J was trimmed by 4 bases and V by 5 bases; bases with no gene match: 5. CDR3 length: 14 amino acids. CDR1 and CDR2 from the germline V gene are LNHDA and SQIVND (reference sequence). The CDR3, as DNA: TGTGCCAGTAGTGATAGCGGGCCTTACAATGAGCAGTTCTTC. This sequence encodes CASSDSGPYNEQFF.

The chain uses TRBV19 and TRBJ2-1; 7 bases line up with TRBD2. The CDR3 is 16 amino acids. Germline CDR1 and CDR2: LNHDA and SQIVND (reference sequence). Trimming removed 5 bases from V and 0 bases from J; junction bases left unmatched: 7. DNA for the CDR3: TGTGCCAGTAGTGAGTGGGCGGGAGCCTCCTACAATGAGCAGTTCTTC. Its protein is CASSEWAGASYNEQFF.

V is TRBV11-3 and J is TRBJ2-1; TRBD2 aligns across 10 bases. Germline lookup yields CDR1 SGHNT and CDR2 YENEEA. V was clipped by 4 bases and J by 6 bases; unmatched bases: 9. The CDR3 totals 16 residues. CDR3 bases: TGTGCCAGCAGCTCCAAGCGGGAGGGCCTGGTCAATGAGCAGTTCTTC. Translation gives CASSSKREGLVNEQFF. Full variable domain (outside the CDR3, taken from reference TRBV11-3 and TRBJ2-1): EAGVVQSPRYKIIEKKQPVAFWCNPISGHNTLYWYLQNLGQGPELLIRYENEEAVDDSQLPKDRFSAERLKGVDSTLKIQPAELGDSAVYLCASSSKREGLVNEQFFGPGTRLTVL.